This entry lists 19 T cell receptor beta chains sequenced from one sample in a study of PD-1 blockade in mismatch repair-deficient tumors. Using immunoSEQ multiplex PCR, the repertoire was profiled, and TCRdb retains in-frame clones only, with some absent. The repertoire holds some 100,000 clones, with approximately 83% as singletons. The input for sequencing was peripheral blood, taken 36 weeks after starting pembrolizumab. The receptors were sampled from an adult with mismatch repair-deficient cancer.

The table lists this clone with a few counts. The rearrangement links TRBV6-1 to TRBJ1-2; the D gene is possibly TRBD1 (5 bases). Germline CDR1 and CDR2: MNHNS and SASEGT. The CDR3 loop spans 15 amino acids. V dropped 5 bases and J dropped 4 bases, with 17 bases sitting between them. This CDR3 reads CASSSRPTESYGYTF. In DNA, the CDR3 is TGTGCCAGCAGTTCCCGGCCGACAGAGTCCTATGGCTACACCTTC.

The rearrangement uses TRBV18 and TRBJ2-1; 7 bases are shared with TRBD2. CDR3 size: 16 residues. Germline-derived CDR1 and CDR2 are KGHSH and LQKENI. Trimming removed 2 bases from V and 5 bases from J; junction bases left unmatched: 9. CDR3 sequence: CASSPGRGEGDNEQFF. The CDR3 region has the DNA TGTGCCAGCTCACCAGGGCGCGGGGAGGGTGACAATGAGCAGTTCTTC.

The rearrangement uses TRBV11-3 and TRBJ1-1; D is undetermined. CDR3 length: 13 amino acids. V gave up 5 bases and J gave up 4 bases, with 11 bases separating them. Germline CDR1 reads SGHNT; CDR2 reads YENEEA. This CDR3 is CASSLSMSTEAFF. CDR3 DNA: TGTGCCAGCAGCCTAAGTATGTCCACTGAAGCTTTCTTT.

The rearrangement links TRBV19 to TRBJ1-1; the D is unclear. Germline V gene data show CDR1 as LNHDA and CDR2 as SQIVND (reference sequence). V was trimmed by 5 bases and J by 1 base, leaving 5 bases between them. The length of the CDR3 is 12 residues. In DNA, the CDR3 is TGTGCCAGTAGTTCGGGGAACACTGAAGCTTTCTTT. Encoded protein: CASSSGNTEAFF.

This chain joins TRBV2 and TRBJ2-1; D is unresolved. Deletions cut 8 bases from V and 0 bases from J, with 11 bases between. Germline lookup yields CDR1 SNHLY and CDR2 FYNNEI. The CDR3 extends over 14 amino acids. The CDR3 bases are TGTGCCAGCGCGACCGACGGCTCCTACAATGAGCAGTTCTTC. Protein product: CASATDGSYNEQFF.

The gene calls are TRBV9 and TRBJ2-7; 7 nucleotides match TRBD1. Per the germline V gene, CDR1 is SGDLS and CDR2 is YYNGEE. J gave up 6 bases and V 3 bases, and 12 bases lay outside the gene matches. The CDR3 runs to 15 residues. CDR3 protein: CASSGQGERTSEQYF. The DNA of the CDR3 is TGTGCCAGCAGCGGACAGGGCGAGCGGACAAGCGAGCAGTACTTC.

This chain joins TRBV27 and TRBJ1-1; no clear D. CDR3 length: 17 amino acids. V was clipped by 2 bases and J by 0 bases, with 16 bases between them. Per germline, CDR1 MNHEY and CDR2 SMNVEV (reference sequence). For the CDR3, the DNA is TGTGCCAGCAGTTTAGTTTCCGGCAGAAGCATGAACACTGAAGCTTTCTTT. Encoded protein: CASSLVSGRSMNTEAFF.

The rearrangement links TRBV6-5 to TRBJ2-1; D is uncertain. Trimming cost V 5 bases and J 8 bases, with 13 bases left between them. The germline V gene encodes CDR1 MNHEY and CDR2 SVGAGI. CDR3 length: 13 amino acids. In nucleotides, the CDR3 is TGTGCCAGCAGTAGAAATCTATTGGATGAGCAGTTCTTC. This encodes CASSRNLLDEQFF.

V and J are TRBV7-3 and TRBJ2-3; D may match TRBD1 or TRBD2 (5 bases each). CDR3 length: 15 residues. Germline-derived CDR1 and CDR2 are SGHTA and FQGTGA. The V end lost 2 bases, the J end lost 4 bases, and 13 bases lay between the germline ends. The CDR3 nucleotides are TGTGCCAGCAGCTTAGACGAGGGGAAGGCAGATACGCAGTATTTT. Translated, it gives CASSLDEGKADTQYF.

The gene calls are TRBV30 and TRBJ1-4; D is unresolved. Germline V gene data show CDR1 as GTSNPN and CDR2 as SVGIG (reference sequence). The V gene lost 3 bases and the J gene lost 0 bases, with 11 bases spanning the gap. The CDR3 consists of 15 residues. The CDR3 protein is CAWRKGPATNEKLFF. In DNA form, the CDR3 reads TGTGCCTGGAGAAAGGGTCCAGCAACTAATGAAAAACTGTTTTTT.

The chain recombines TRBV7-9 with TRBJ2-1; D may correspond to TRBD1 or TRBD2 (6 bases each). The germline V gene has CDR1 SEHNR and CDR2 FQNEAQ (reference sequence). V lost 5 bases, J lost 5 bases, and 16 bases lay in between. The CDR3 sequence is 15 residues long. The CDR3 region is CASSPRGHSNNEQFF. The CDR3 DNA follows: TGTGCCAGCAGCCCACGGGGGCATTCAAACAATGAGCAGTTCTTC.

CDR3: CASSFRTEDYYEQYF. CDR3 in DNA: TGTGCCAGCAGCTTTAGAACAGAGGATTACTACGAGCAGTACTTC. The gene calls are TRBV5-8 and TRBJ2-7; D not resolved. There are 15 residues in the CDR3. Trimming cost V 2 bases and J 3 bases, with 15 bases left between them. The V gene's germline CDR1 is SGHTS and CDR2 YDEGEE.

The V gene is TRBV30, the J gene TRBJ2-2; 10 bases fit TRBD2. Germline trimming cut 0 bases from V and 9 bases from J; bases unmatched to any gene: 7. Germline V gene lookup returns CDR1 GTSNPN and CDR2 SVGIG (reference sequence). The CDR3 has 15 residues. In DNA form, the CDR3 reads TGTGCCTGGAGTGTACAGTCTAGCGGGAGACGGGAGCTGTTTTTT. It encodes CAWSVQSSGRRELFF. The full variable domain, completed using reference TRBV30 and TRBJ2-2, is SQTIHQWPATLVQPVGSPLSLECTVEGTSNPNLYWYRQAAGRGLQLLFYSVGIGQISSEVPQNLSASRPQDRQFILSSKKLLLSDSGFYLCAWSVQSSGRRELFFGEGSRLTVL.

This rearrangement joins TRBV5-6 to TRBJ2-7, with D perhaps TRBD1 (6 bases). The V gene's germline CDR1 is SGHDT and CDR2 YYEEEE. V was clipped by 3 bases and J by 2 bases, with 12 bases between them. This CDR3 has 14 amino acids. In DNA, the CDR3 is TGTGCCAGCAGCTCCGGGACACTTACCTACGAGCAGTACTTC. Translated, it gives CASSSGTLTYEQYF. The variable domain in full, completed from reference TRBV5-6 and TRBJ2-7, reads DAGVTQSPTHLIKTRGQQVTLRCSPKSGHDTVSWYQQALGQGPQFIFQYYEEEERQRGNFPDRFSGHQFPNYSSELNVNALLLGDSALYLCASSSGTLTYEQYFGPGTRLTVT.

The chain uses TRBV6-6 and TRBJ1-1; D perhaps matches TRBD1 (5 bases). The V end lost 0 bases, the J end lost 8 bases, and 13 bases lay between the germline ends. CDR3 size: 14 residues. Germline values: CDR1 MNHNY, CDR2 SVGAGI (reference sequence). CDR3 residues: CASSYSDLGGEAFF. The DNA for the CDR3 is TGTGCCAGCAGTTACTCCGATTTGGGGGGGGAAGCTTTCTTT.

The V and J genes are TRBV6-6 and TRBJ2-7, with 8 bases lining up with TRBD2. With 11 bases clipped from V and 0 bases from J, the junction kept 3 bases outside the gene matches. CDR1 and CDR2 from the germline V gene are MNHNY and SVGAGI (reference sequence). The CDR3 extends over 12 amino acids. For the CDR3, the DNA is TGTGCCGCGCGGGGGGACTCCTACGAGCAGTACTTC. This encodes CAARGDSYEQYF.

This clone was recorded once. The V and J genes are TRBV5-6 and TRBJ1-1; TRBD1 might be the D (5 bases). The V and J ends lost 4 bases and 1 base respectively, with 20 bases between them. This CDR3 has 17 residues. Germline CDR1 is SGHDT and CDR2 is YYEEEE. CDR3 DNA: TGTGCCAGCAGCCCCCGGTGGCCGGGTGGGGGGAACACTGAAGCTTTCTTT. Translating it yields CASSPRWPGGGNTEAFF.

This rearrangement joins TRBV5-5 to TRBJ2-5; TRBD2 might be the D (6 bases). Trimming left V 2 bases short and J 4 bases short, with 12 bases between. Germline V lookup: CDR1 SGHKS, CDR2 YYEKEE (reference sequence). This CDR3 comprises 14 residues. The chain's CDR3 is CASSFTDGGETQYF. CDR3 sequence (DNA): TGTGCCAGCAGCTTTACGGACGGGGGAGAGACCCAGTACTTC.

The sample holds a few counts of this clone. The chain recombines TRBV4-1 with TRBJ1-3; 7 nucleotides align to TRBD1. The J segment lost 0 bases and the V segment lost 4 bases, leaving 6 bases of the junction unmatched. From germline, CDR1 is MGHRA and CDR2 YSYEKL. This CDR3 spans 16 amino acids. CDR3 amino acids: CASSPEDRSSGNTIYF. The CDR3 coding sequence is TGCGCCAGCAGCCCCGAGGACAGGAGCTCTGGAAACACCATATATTTT.